Given below is one TCR beta chain in context. The antigen is unknown. The primer mix had 60 Vbeta and 13 Jbeta primers. TCRdb's table, derived via immunoSEQ multiplex PCR, lists solely in-frame clones and lacks some. The sample shows about 93,000 clones, about four fifths of them seen only once. These data belong to a study of cytomegalovirus exposure and HLA in healthy donors. Study-level points and caveats: The study labeled more than 150 TCR beta chains cytomegalovirus-associated.

This CDR3 spans 13 amino acids. With 3 bases clipped from V and 6 bases from J, the junction kept 3 bases outside the gene matches. Looked up from germline, CDR1 is LGHNA and CDR2 is YNFKEQ. V is TRBV4-2 and J is TRBJ2-3, with 7 bases identical to TRBD2. Sequencing was done on a sample of PBMCs. The TCR originated in a woman aged 40 to 50 in good health and CMV-seronegative. The CDR3 DNA follows: TGTGCCAGCAGCCAGGGGACTACCGATACGCAGTATTTT. It specifies CASSQGTTDTQYF.